This T cell receptor beta chain was identified during a study of blood T cells in healthy people across ages. Each donor had approximately 10 milliliters of peripheral blood drawn. Trimming removed 7 bases from V and 0 bases from J, with 16 bases in between. CDR1 is MNHNS, CDR2 SASEGT, per germline. The CDR3 is 15 residues long. The authors ran a second PCR of 7 to 11 cycles using a sample-barcoded 5' primer and a J-beta primer mix. TCRdb ran MiXCR on the 5' RACE reads and lists one entry per CDR3 protein. This table holds 1.2 million to 1.5 million distinct CDR3 sequences, roughly 59% found once. The sequenced sample was blood. This sequence was found in a man between 18 and 35 years old in good health. The chain recombines TRBV6-1 with TRBJ2-7, with D possibly being TRBD1 or TRBD2 (5 bases each). CDR3 nucleotide sequence: TGTGCCAGCAAGACCGACAGCACTAGCTCCTACGAGCAGTACTTC. This encodes CASKTDSTSSYEQYF.